This T cell receptor beta chain was sequenced in a study of cytomegalovirus exposure and HLA in healthy donors. Study-wide context: A prior analysis found more than 90 million unique TCR beta sequences from approximately 200 million T cells.

PCR amplification relied on 60 Vbeta primers (plus 13 Jbeta primers). Data came from immunoSEQ multiplex PCR; TCRdb stores just in-frame clones and leaves some out. The sample consists of about 130,000 clones, approximately 77% of them appearing once. The length of the CDR3 is 13 residues. V dropped 2 bases and J dropped 7; count of bases not matched to a gene: 4. Germline assignment: CDR1 MNHNS and CDR2 SASEGT. Study results and limitations: An analysis that came later showed most CMV-associated TCR beta chains appearing HLA-restricted.

As concerns this clone: Its cognate antigen is unknown.

The clonotype was recovered from a woman aged 60-75 years in good health and CMV-seronegative. The sequenced sample was PBMCs. This sequence joins TRBV6-1 and TRBJ2-5, with 7 positions matching TRBD1. The CDR3 loop is CASSERQGGTQYF. The CDR3 DNA reads as TGTGCCAGCAGTGAAAGACAGGGCGGGACCCAGTACTTC.